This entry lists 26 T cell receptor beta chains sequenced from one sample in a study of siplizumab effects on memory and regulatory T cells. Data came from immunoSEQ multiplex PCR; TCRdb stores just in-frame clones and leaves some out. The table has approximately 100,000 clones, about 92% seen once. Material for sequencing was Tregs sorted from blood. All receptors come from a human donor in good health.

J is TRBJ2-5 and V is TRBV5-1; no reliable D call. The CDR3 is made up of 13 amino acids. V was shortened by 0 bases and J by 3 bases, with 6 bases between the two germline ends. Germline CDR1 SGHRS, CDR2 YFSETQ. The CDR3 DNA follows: TGCGCCAGCAGCTTGGGCGGTAAAGAGACCCAGTACTTC. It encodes CASSLGGKETQYF.

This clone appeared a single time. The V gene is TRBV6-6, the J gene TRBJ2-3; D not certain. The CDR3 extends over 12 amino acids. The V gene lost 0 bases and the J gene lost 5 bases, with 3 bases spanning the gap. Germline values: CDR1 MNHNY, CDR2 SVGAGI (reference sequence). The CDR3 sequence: CASSYSQDTQYF. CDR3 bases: TGTGCCAGCAGTTACTCACAAGATACGCAGTATTTT.

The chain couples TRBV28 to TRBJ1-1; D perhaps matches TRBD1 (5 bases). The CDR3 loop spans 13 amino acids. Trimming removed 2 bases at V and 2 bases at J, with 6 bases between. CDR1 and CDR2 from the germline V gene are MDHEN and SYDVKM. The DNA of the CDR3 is TGTGCCAGCAGTTTAAGGGGTAACACTGAAGCTTTCTTT. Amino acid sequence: CASSLRGNTEAFF.

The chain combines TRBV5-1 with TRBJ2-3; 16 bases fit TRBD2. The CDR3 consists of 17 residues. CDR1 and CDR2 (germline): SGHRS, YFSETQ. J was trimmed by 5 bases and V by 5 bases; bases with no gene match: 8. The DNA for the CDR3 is TGCGCCAGCAGTAGGGGACTAGCGGGAGGGCCTGGAGATACGCAGTATTTT. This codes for CASSRGLAGGPGDTQYF.

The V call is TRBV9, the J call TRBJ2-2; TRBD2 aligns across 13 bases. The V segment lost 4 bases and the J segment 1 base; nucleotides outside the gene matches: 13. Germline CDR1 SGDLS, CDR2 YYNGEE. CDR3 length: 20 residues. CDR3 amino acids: CASSSRLAGGPILNTGELFF. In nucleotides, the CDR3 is TGTGCCAGCAGCTCTCGACTAGCGGGAGGCCCTATTTTGAACACCGGGGAGCTGTTTTTT.

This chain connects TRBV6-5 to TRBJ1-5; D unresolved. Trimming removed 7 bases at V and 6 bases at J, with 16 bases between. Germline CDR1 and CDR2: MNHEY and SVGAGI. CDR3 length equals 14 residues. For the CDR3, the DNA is TGTGCCAGCAAACCGGAAGCGTTGGGTCAGCCCCAGCATTTT. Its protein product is CASKPEALGQPQHF.

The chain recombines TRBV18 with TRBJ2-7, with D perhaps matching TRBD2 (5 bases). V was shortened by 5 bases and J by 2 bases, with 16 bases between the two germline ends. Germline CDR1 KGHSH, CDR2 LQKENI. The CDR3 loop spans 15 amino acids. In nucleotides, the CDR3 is TGTGCCAGCTCAACCTTTTTCCGGGGAACCTACGAGCAGTACTTC. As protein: CASSTFFRGTYEQYF.

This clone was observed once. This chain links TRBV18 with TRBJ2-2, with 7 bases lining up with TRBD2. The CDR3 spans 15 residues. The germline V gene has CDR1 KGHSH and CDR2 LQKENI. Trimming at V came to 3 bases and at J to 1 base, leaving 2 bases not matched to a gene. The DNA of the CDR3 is TGTGCCAGCTCACCGTCTAGCGGGAACACCGGGGAGCTGTTTTTT. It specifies CASSPSSGNTGELFF.

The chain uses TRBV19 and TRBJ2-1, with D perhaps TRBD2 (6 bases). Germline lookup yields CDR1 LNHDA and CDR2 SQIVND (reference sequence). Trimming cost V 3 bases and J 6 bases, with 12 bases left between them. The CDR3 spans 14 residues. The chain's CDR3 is CASSIRRGGNEQFF. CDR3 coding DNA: TGTGCCAGTAGTATTCGGCGGGGCGGCAATGAGCAGTTCTTC.

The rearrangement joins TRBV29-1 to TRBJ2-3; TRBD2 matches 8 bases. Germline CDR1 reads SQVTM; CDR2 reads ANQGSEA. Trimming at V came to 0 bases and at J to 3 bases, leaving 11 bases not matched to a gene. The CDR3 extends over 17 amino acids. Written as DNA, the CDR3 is TGCAGCGTTGAAGATCTGATGCGGGAGGTGGGGACAGATACGCAGTATTTT. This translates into CSVEDLMREVGTDTQYF.

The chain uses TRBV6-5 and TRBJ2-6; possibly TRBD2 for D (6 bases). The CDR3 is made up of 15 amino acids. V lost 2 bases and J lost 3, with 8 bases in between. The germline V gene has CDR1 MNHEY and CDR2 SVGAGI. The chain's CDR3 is CASSYGGFGANVLTF. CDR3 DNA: TGTGCCAGCAGTTACGGGGGGTTTGGGGCCAACGTCCTGACTTTC.

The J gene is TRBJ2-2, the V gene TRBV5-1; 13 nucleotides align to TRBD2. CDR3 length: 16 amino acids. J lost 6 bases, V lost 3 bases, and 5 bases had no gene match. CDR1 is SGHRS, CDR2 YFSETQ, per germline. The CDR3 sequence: CASSSGLAGVSGELFF. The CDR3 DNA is TGCGCCAGCAGCTCCGGACTAGCGGGAGTCTCCGGGGAGCTGTTTTTT.

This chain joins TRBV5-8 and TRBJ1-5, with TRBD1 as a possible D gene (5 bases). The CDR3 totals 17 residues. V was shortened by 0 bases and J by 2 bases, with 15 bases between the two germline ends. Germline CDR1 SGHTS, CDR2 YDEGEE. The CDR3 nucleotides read TGTGCCAGCAGCTTGGGATCCACGGGGCACGGCAATCAGCCCCAGCATTTT. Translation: CASSLGSTGHGNQPQHF. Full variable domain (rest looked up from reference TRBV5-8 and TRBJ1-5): EAGVTQSPTHLIKTRGQQATLRCSPISGHTSVYWYQQALGLGLQFLLWYDEGEERNRGNFPPRFSGRQFPNYSSELNVNALELEDSALYLCASSLGSTGHGNQPQHFGDGTRLSIL.

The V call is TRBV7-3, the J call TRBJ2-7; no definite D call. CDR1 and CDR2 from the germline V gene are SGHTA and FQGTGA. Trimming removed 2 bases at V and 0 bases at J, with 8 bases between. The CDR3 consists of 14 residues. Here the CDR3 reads CASSLDPVSYEQYF. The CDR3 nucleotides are TGTGCCAGCAGCTTAGATCCAGTCTCCTACGAGCAGTACTTC.

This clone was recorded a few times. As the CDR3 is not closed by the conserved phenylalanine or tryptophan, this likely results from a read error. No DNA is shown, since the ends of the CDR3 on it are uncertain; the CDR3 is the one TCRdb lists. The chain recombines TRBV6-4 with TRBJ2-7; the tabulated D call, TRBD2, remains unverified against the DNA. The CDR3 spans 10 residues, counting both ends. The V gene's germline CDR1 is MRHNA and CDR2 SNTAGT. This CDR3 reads CASKKDYLVP.

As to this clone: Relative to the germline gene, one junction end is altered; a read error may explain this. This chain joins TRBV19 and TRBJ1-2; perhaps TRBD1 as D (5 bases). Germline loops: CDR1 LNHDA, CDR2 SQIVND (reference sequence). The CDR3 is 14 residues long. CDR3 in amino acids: CASSIGTGFSAPIF. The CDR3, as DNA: TGTGCCAGTAGTATAGGAACAGGTTTCTCTGCCCCAATCTTC.

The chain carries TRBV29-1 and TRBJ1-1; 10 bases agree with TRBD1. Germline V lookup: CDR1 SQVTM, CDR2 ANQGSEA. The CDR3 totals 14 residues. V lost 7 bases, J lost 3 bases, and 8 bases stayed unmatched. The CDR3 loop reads CSAWDRGSDTEAFF. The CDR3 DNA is TGCAGCGCCTGGGACAGGGGATCGGACACTGAAGCTTTCTTT.

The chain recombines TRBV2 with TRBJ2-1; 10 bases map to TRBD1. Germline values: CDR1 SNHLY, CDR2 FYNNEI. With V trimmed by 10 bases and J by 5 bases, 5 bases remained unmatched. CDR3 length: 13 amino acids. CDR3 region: CATGQGGNNEQFF. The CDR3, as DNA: TGTGCCACCGGACAGGGGGGCAACAATGAGCAGTTCTTC. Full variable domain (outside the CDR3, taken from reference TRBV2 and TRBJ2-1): EPEVTQTPSHQVTQMGQEVILRCVPISNHLYFYWYRQILGQKVEFLVSFYNNEISEKSEIFDDQFSVERPDGSNFTLKIRSTKLEDSAMYFCATGQGGNNEQFFGPGTRLTVL.

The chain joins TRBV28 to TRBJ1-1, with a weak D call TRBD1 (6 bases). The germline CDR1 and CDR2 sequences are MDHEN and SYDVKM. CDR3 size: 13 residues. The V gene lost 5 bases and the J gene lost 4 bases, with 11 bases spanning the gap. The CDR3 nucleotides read TGTGCCAGCAGTATACAGGGTTTCACTGAAGCTTTCTTT. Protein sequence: CASSIQGFTEAFF.

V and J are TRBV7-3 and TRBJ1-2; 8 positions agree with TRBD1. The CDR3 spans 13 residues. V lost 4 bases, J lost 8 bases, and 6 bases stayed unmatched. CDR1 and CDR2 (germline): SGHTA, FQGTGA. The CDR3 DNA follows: TGTGCCAGCAGCTCTAGGACAGGGCAAGGCTACACCTTC. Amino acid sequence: CASSSRTGQGYTF.

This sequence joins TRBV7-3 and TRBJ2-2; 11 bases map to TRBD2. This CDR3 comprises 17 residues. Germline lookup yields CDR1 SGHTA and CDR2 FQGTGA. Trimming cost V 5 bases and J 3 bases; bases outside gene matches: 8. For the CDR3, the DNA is TGTGCCAGCAGCGCGCCGGGGACTAGCGGTTACACCGGGGAGCTGTTTTTT. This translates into CASSAPGTSGYTGELFF.

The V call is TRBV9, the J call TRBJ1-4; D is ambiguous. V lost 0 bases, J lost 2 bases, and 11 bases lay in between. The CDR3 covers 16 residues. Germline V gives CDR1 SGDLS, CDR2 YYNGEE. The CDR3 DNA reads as TGTGCCAGCAGCGTAGGGAGAACCGGCACTAATGAAAAACTGTTTTTT. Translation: CASSVGRTGTNEKLFF.

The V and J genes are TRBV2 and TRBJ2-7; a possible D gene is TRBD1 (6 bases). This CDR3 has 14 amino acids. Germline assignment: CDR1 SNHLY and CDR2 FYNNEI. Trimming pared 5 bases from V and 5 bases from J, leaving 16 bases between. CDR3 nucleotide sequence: TGTGCCAGCAGTTTATTGACAGGAATAAACGAGCAGTACTTC. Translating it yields CASSLLTGINEQYF.

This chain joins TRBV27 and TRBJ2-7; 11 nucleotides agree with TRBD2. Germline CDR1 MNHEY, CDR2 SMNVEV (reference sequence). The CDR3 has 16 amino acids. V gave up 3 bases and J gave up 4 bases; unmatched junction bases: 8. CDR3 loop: CASSFNIAGGPYEQYF. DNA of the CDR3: TGTGCCAGCAGTTTCAATATAGCGGGAGGGCCTTACGAGCAGTACTTC.

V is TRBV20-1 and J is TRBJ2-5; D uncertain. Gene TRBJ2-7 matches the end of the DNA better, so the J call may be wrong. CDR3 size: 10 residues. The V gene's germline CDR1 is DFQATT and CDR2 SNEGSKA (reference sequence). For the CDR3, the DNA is TGCAGTGCTAGAGGGCGCGAGCAGTACTTC. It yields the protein CSARGREQYF.

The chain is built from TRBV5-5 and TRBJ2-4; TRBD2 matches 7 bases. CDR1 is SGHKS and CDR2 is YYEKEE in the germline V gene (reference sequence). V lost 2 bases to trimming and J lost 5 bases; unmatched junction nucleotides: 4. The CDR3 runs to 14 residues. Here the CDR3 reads CASSFSLAENIQYF. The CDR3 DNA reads TGTGCCAGCAGCTTCTCCCTAGCGGAAAACATTCAGTACTTC. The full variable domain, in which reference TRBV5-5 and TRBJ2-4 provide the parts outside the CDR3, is DAGVTQSPTHLIKTRGQQVTLRCSPISGHKSVSWYQQVLGQGPQFIFQYYEKEERGRGNFPDRFSARQFPNYSSELNVNALLLGDSALYLCASSFSLAENIQYFGAGTRLSVL.